What follows is one T cell receptor beta chain and its context. The data derive from a study of T cells in Graves' hyperthyroidism and ophthalmopathy. Regions amplified from RNA transcripts were the TCR beta CDR3 regions. The study used the HTBI primer set for a first-round RT-PCR of the TCR CDR3. A single record per CDR3 protein comes from TCRdb applying MiXCR to the multiplex PCR reads. This sample has hundreds of thousands of distinct CDR3 sequences, with roughly 14% found just once. With 1 base removed from V and 0 bases from J, the gap between germline ends came to 11 bases. Germline CDR1 is SGHRS and CDR2 is YFSETQ. The CDR3 totals 15 residues. The authors obtained PBMCs from about 9.5 ml of fresh peripheral blood.

The specimen sequenced was blood. The chain uses TRBV5-1 and TRBJ2-7, with D possibly being TRBD1 (5 bases). This TCR was sampled from a woman in her thirties or forties with Graves' ophthalmopathy. CDR3 residues: CASSLLPGNSYEQYF. In DNA, the CDR3 is TGCGCCAGCAGCTTGTTACCAGGGAACTCCTACGAGCAGTACTTC.